Listed below are T cell receptor beta chains from one sample, sequenced in a study of cytomegalovirus exposure and HLA in healthy donors. TCRdb's copy holds only in-frame clones and misses some; the assay was immunoSEQ multiplex PCR. The top ten hold about 3.1% of the sample, which has approximately 110,000 clones, less than 80% seen once. Sequencing was carried out using PBMCs. The receptors here all came from a woman aged 40 to 50 in good health and CMV-seronegative. Both conserved end residues are part of each CDR3. The D gene is left open where the match is weak. Only some rows state a clone size, as once, few, many or a class for expanded clones.

D: TRBD1; size: once; J: TRBJ2-1; V: TRBV5-8; DNA: TGTGCCAGCAGGGAGACAGGGGGGGTCCATGAGCAGTTCTTC; CDR3: CASRETGGVHEQFF
D: NA; size: NA; J: TRBJ2-4; V: TRBV6-5; DNA: TGTGCCAGCAGCCCGCGGGGAGCAGCCAAAAACATTCAGTACTTC; CDR3: CASSPRGAAKNIQYF
D: NA; size: medium-sized; J: TRBJ2-3; V: TRBV5-8; DNA: TGTGCCAGCAGCTTGGGGACTACAAATACGCAGTATTTT; CDR3: CASSLGTTNTQYF
D: NA; size: once; J: TRBJ1-1; V: TRBV6-6; DNA: TGTGCCAGCAGACGACCCGGGGGAGAAACTGAAGCTTTCTTT; CDR3: CASRRPGGETEAFF
D: NA; size: NA; J: TRBJ2-1; V: TRBV2; DNA: TGTGCCAGCAGTGAAGGTCTGTACAATGAGCAGTTCTTC; CDR3: CASSEGLYNEQFF
D: TRBD1; size: NA; J: TRBJ2-5; V: TRBV4-3; DNA: TGCGCCAGCAGCCGAAACAGGGGTGGCGAGACCCAGTACTTC; CDR3: CASSRNRGGETQYF
D: TRBD2; size: NA; J: TRBJ2-4; V: TRBV5-1; DNA: TGCGCCAGCAGCTTGGCTGCGGGACTACCCCGAGATGACATTCAGTACTTC; CDR3: CASSLAAGLPRDDIQYF
D: TRBD1; size: NA; J: TRBJ1-2; V: TRBV13; DNA: TGTGCCAGCAGCTCCCGACAGGGCATACCATATGGCTACACCTTC; CDR3: CASSSRQGIPYGYTF
D: NA; size: NA; J: TRBJ2-5; V: TRBV30; DNA: TGTGCCTGGAGTGTACCCACAAAGTACCAAGAGACCCAGTACTTC; CDR3: CAWSVPTKYQETQYF
D: NA; size: few; J: TRBJ1-2; V: TRBV27; DNA: TGTGCCAGCAGTTTCGGGGGGTTTTATGGCTACACCTTC; CDR3: CASSFGGFYGYTF